A selection of T cell receptor beta chains follows, all from one sample in a study of blood T cell repertoires in COVID-19. The data were produced by immunoSEQ multiplex PCR, yet TCRdb's version contains in-frame clones alone and is incomplete. This table holds over 100,000 clones, around nine tenths found once. Material: peripheral blood. The receptors originated from a woman in her 50s with COVID-19, enrolled during active disease. CDR3s include the opening cysteine and the closing phenylalanine or tryptophan. D genes are given only for firm matches. Expanded clones are given a class, and other clones once, few, many or no size at all.

j_gene,len,d_gene,abundance,v_gene,CDR3aa,CDR3nt
TRBJ2-1,14,.,.,TRBV4-3,CASSQDRGGNEQFF,TGCGCCAGCAGCCAAGATAGAGGTGGGAATGAGCAGTTCTTC
TRBJ1-2,15,.,.,TRBV5-4,CASSFPGIGIDGYTF,TGTGCCAGCAGCTTCCCAGGGATCGGAATAGATGGCTACACCTTC
TRBJ1-5,15,.,.,TRBV6-5,CASRDLGGDQQPQHF,TGTGCCAGCAGGGACCTGGGAGGGGATCAACAGCCCCAGCATTTT
TRBJ1-2,13,.,.,TRBV14,CASSQTVGYGYTF,TGTGCCAGCAGCCAAACGGTTGGCTATGGCTACACCTTC
TRBJ1-1,15,.,.,TRBV27,CASSLFLGRNTEAFF,TGTGCCAGCAGTTTATTTCTTGGCAGGAACACTGAAGCTTTCTTT
TRBJ1-2,13,TRBD1,.,TRBV10-2,CASSETGAGGYTF,TGCGCCAGCAGTGAGACAGGGGCGGGGGGCTACACCTTC
TRBJ1-2,13,.,few,TRBV27,CASSLTSNYGYTF,TGTGCCAGTTCTTTGACTTCTAACTATGGCTACACCTTC
TRBJ2-7,16,.,.,TRBV3-1/TRBV3-2,CASSQGGTRSSYEQYF,TGTGCCAGCAGCCAAGGGGGGACAAGGAGCTCCTACGAGCAGTACTTC
TRBJ2-7,15,.,.,TRBV11-2,CASSLVGWGVYEQYF,TGTGCCAGCAGCTTAGTGGGATGGGGGGTGTACGAGCAGTACTTC
TRBJ1-1,14,.,.,TRBV7-6,CASSAQGRGTEAFF,TGTGCCAGCAGCGCACAGGGTAGGGGCACTGAAGCTTTCTTT
TRBJ2-1,12,.,.,TRBV12-3/TRBV12-4,CASRASYNEQFF,TGTGCCAGCAGGGCATCCTACAATGAGCAGTTCTTC
TRBJ1-5,13,.,.,TRBV27,CASSPLLNQPQHF,TGTGCCAGCAGCCCCCTCCTTAATCAGCCCCAGCATTTT
TRBJ2-2,14,.,.,TRBV27,CASSSSTSTGELFF,.
TRBJ2-1,16,TRBD2,.,TRBV5-5,CASSLGLAGGRDEQFF,TGTGCCAGCAGTTTGGGACTAGCGGGGGGGCGCGATGAGCAGTTCTTC
TRBJ2-1,16,TRBD1,.,TRBV19,CASSPRTGGTYNEQFF,TGTGCCAGTAGTCCTCGGACAGGGGGTACCTACAATGAGCAGTTCTTC
TRBJ1-2,16,TRBD1,.,TRBV27,CASRGGRGETIYGYTF,TGTGCCAGCAGAGGGGGCAGGGGGGAGACCATTTATGGCTACACCTTC
TRBJ1-2,14,TRBD1,.,TRBV13,CASSSGQGFYGYTF,TGTGCCAGCAGCTCGGGACAGGGGTTCTATGGCTACACCTTC
TRBJ1-1,13,.,.,TRBV10-1,CASRDSSGTEAFF,TGCGCCAGCAGGGACAGTTCAGGCACTGAAGCTTTCTTT
TRBJ2-2,16,TRBD2,.,TRBV6-5,CASSYSIPGGAGELFF,TGTGCCAGCAGTTACTCAATTCCGGGGGGGGCCGGGGAGCTGTTTTTT
TRBJ2-7,15,.,.,TRBV3-1/TRBV3-2,CASSQEGHGRYEQYF,TGTGCCAGCAGCCAAGAGGGACACGGGCGCTACGAGCAGTACTTC
TRBJ2-2,16,.,.,TRBV30,CAWSVRAGVNTGELFF,TGTGCCTGGAGTGTTAGGGCCGGGGTGAACACCGGGGAGCTGTTTTTT
TRBJ1-1,15,.,.,TRBV11-3,CASSQKQGANTEAFF,TGTGCCAGCAGCCAAAAACAGGGTGCGAACACTGAAGCTTTCTTT
TRBJ1-4,17,.,.,TRBV14,CASSHGDPGRVNEKLFF,TGTGCCAGCAGCCACGGAGACCCTGGGCGGGTTAATGAAAAACTGTTTTTT
TRBJ2-3,13,.,.,TRBV12-3/TRBV12-4,CASSPGAADTQYF,TGTGCCAGCAGTCCCGGAGCGGCGGATACGCAGTATTTT
TRBJ1-5,14,TRBD1,.,TRBV24-1,CATSAWDSDQPQHF,TGTGCCACCAGTGCGTGGGACAGTGATCAGCCCCAGCATTTT
TRBJ1-2,13,TRBD1,.,TRBV5-5,CASSSIDRDGYTF,TGTGCCAGCAGCTCAATAGACAGGGATGGCTACACCTTC
TRBJ2-1,16,TRBD2,.,TRBV4-3,CASSQDTGTSWNEQFF,TGCGCCAGCAGCCAAGATACCGGGACTAGCTGGAATGAGCAGTTCTTC
TRBJ2-4,15,.,.,TRBV28,CASSYLPQAKNIQYF,TGTGCCAGCAGTTATTTACCCCAGGCCAAAAACATTCAGTACTTC
TRBJ1-1,15,TRBD1,.,TRBV5-1,CASSWVTGTNTEAFF,TGCGCCAGCAGCTGGGTGACAGGGACGAACACTGAAGCTTTCTTT
TRBJ2-6,18,TRBD1,.,TRBV7-9,CASSLVGTASSGANVLTF,TGTGCCAGCAGCTTAGTGGGGACAGCCTCATCTGGGGCCAACGTCCTGACTTTC
TRBJ2-1,15,TRBD1,.,TRBV5-1,CASSLLQGMGNEQFF,TGCGCCAGCAGCTTGCTACAGGGGATGGGGAATGAGCAGTTCTTC
TRBJ2-2,14,.,.,TRBV7-9,CASSPQGWGGELFF,TGTGCCAGCAGCCCGCAGGGATGGGGCGGGGAGCTGTTTTTT
TRBJ1-5,15,TRBD1,.,TRBV19,CASSDRQGSNQPQHF,TGTGCCAGTAGTGACCGACAGGGCAGCAATCAGCCCCAGCATTTT
TRBJ2-6,18,TRBD1,.,TRBV9,CASSPRQGGASGANVLTF,TGTGCCAGCAGCCCCAGACAGGGGGGCGCGTCTGGGGCCAACGTCCTGACTTTC
TRBJ1-5,14,.,.,TRBV19,CASSTGASNQPQHF,TGTGCCAGTAGTACAGGTGCAAGCAATCAGCCCCAGCATTTT
TRBJ1-3,15,.,.,TRBV5-6,CASSLAPGSGNTIYF,TGTGCCAGCAGCTTGGCGCCGGGGTCTGGAAACACCATATATTTT
TRBJ2-6,16,TRBD1,.,TRBV27,CASSSAGGSGANVLTF,TGTGCCAGCAGTTCGGCAGGGGGCTCTGGGGCCAACGTCCTGACTTTC
TRBJ2-5,12,.,once,TRBV5-6,CASSSRPGTQYF,TGTGCCAGCAGCTCACGGCCGGGGACCCAGTACTTC
TRBJ2-3,16,TRBD2,.,TRBV7-2,CASSLRAGGREDTQYF,TGTGCCAGCAGCTTGAGGGCGGGGGGGCGTGAAGATACGCAGTATTTT
TRBJ1-1,14,.,.,TRBV7-9,CASNLLASGTEAFF,TGTGCCAGCAATCTTTTGGCCTCAGGGACTGAAGCTTTCTTT
TRBJ1-1,16,.,.,TRBV6-5,CASSYGYSGLNTEAFF,TGTGCCAGCAGTTACGGGTACAGTGGTCTGAACACTGAAGCTTTCTTT
TRBJ2-5,14,.,.,TRBV4-1,CASSQDGAVETQYF,TGCGCCAGCAGCCAAGATGGCGCGGTGGAGACCCAGTACTTC
TRBJ1-2,13,.,.,TRBV11-2,CASSRDNYGGYTF,TGTGCCAGCAGTCGCGACAATTATGGTGGCTACACCTTC
TRBJ2-7,13,.,.,TRBV12-5,CASGSAGGYEQYF,TGTGCTAGTGGCTCGGCCGGGGGATACGAGCAGTACTTC
TRBJ2-1,16,TRBD2,.,TRBV4-1,CASSQDRAGGFNEQFF,TGCGCCAGCAGCCAAGATCGAGCGGGGGGATTTAATGAGCAGTTCTTC
TRBJ1-2,13,.,.,TRBV27,CASSLLRGLDYTF,TGTGCCAGCAGTTTATTGCGCGGGCTTGACTACACCTTC
TRBJ1-2,11,.,.,TRBV12-3/TRBV12-4,CASSSIRGYTF,TGTGCCAGCAGTTCCATCAGGGGCTACACCTTC
TRBJ2-1,15,TRBD2,.,TRBV9,CASSVGAGVYNEQFF,TGTGCCAGCAGCGTAGGAGCGGGGGTATACAATGAGCAGTTCTTC
TRBJ2-2,15,TRBD1,.,TRBV5-1,CASSFRQGTTGELFF,TGCGCCAGCAGCTTCCGACAGGGGACCACCGGGGAGCTGTTTTTT
TRBJ1-1,13,TRBD1,.,TRBV5-1,CASSSTGHTEAFF,TGCGCCAGCAGCTCGACAGGGCACACTGAAGCTTTCTTT
TRBJ2-1,13,TRBD1,.,TRBV7-3,CASTGTGYNEQFF,TGTGCCAGCACCGGGACAGGGTACAATGAGCAGTTCTTC
TRBJ2-3,14,TRBD1,.,TRBV6-4,CASMPGQCTDTQYF,TGTGCCAGCATGCCGGGACAGTGCACAGATACGCAGTATTTT
TRBJ1-5,13,.,.,TRBV7-2,CASSFVLRQPQHF,TGTGCCAGCAGCTTCGTCTTGAGGCAGCCCCAGCATTTT
TRBJ1-1,14,.,.,TRBV7-9,CASSLQGMNTEAFF,TGTGCCAGCAGCTTACAGGGGATGAACACTGAAGCTTTCTTT
TRBJ1-5,14,.,.,TRBV19,CASSIAQSNQPQHF,TGTGCCAGTAGTATAGCACAGTCCAATCAGCCCCAGCATTTT
TRBJ2-1,16,TRBD2,.,TRBV5-1,CASSLEVAGAYNEQFF,TGCGCCAGCAGCTTGGAGGTAGCGGGGGCCTACAATGAGCAGTTCTTC